Listed here are 29 T cell receptor beta chains from one sample, sequenced in a study of glioma-infiltrating T cells. Amplification of TCR alpha and beta CDR3 regions from RNA used iRepertoire nested multiplex PCR. A single record per CDR3 protein comes from TCRdb applying MiXCR to the multiplex PCR reads. The table includes around 100,000 distinct CDR3 sequences, around 28% detected once. Specimen: glioma tissue, nonneoplastic brain tissue, or PBMCs (not recorded which). These receptors originate from a human donor with low-grade glioma or glioblastoma, undergoing nonglioma brain surgery, or in good health (not recorded which).

Comments on this clonotype: One junction end disagrees with the germline gene, perhaps due to a read error. The genes are TRBV4-2 and TRBJ1-5, with a tentative D call TRBD1 (5 bases). This CDR3 region has 16 residues. The germline V gene has CDR1 LGHNA and CDR2 YNFKEQ. CDR3 sequence: CASSQELRGVEQHQHF. The CDR3 coding sequence is TGTGCCAGCAGCCAAGAACTAAGAGGGGTGGAACAGCACCAGCATTTT.

This clonotype has just a few counts. The rearrangement uses TRBV29-1 and TRBJ2-2; D not certain. The CDR3 extends over 10 amino acids. V lost 6 bases and J lost 6, with 5 bases in between. Looked up from germline, CDR1 is SQVTM and CDR2 is ANQGSEA. CDR3 coding DNA: TGCAGCGTACCCGCCGGGGAGCTGTTTTTT. Translation gives CSVPAGELFF.

This clonotype has at least ten counts. The rearrangement joins TRBV27 to TRBJ1-5, with 7 bases fitting TRBD1. Trimming at V came to 3 bases and at J to 0 bases, leaving 11 bases not matched to a gene. Germline loops: CDR1 MNHEY, CDR2 SMNVEV (reference sequence). The CDR3 is 18 amino acids. The DNA of the CDR3 is TGTGCCAGCAGTTTCAGGGGGGGAAGTGCCTATAGCAATCAGCCCCAGCATTTT. Translation gives CASSFRGGSAYSNQPQHF.

This clonotype showed up many times. V usage is TRBV20-1 and J usage is TRBJ2-7, with a weak D call TRBD2 (6 bases). V lost 3 bases, J lost 0 bases, and 12 bases lay in between. The CDR3 sequence is 14 residues long. CDR1 DFQATT and CDR2 SNEGSKA come from the germline V gene (reference sequence). As DNA, the CDR3 is TGCAGTGCTAGCTCGCGCGGGGACTCCTACGAGCAGTACTTC. Its translation is CSASSRGDSYEQYF.

There are many counts of this clonotype. The chain employs TRBV10-3 and TRBJ1-1, with 8 bases fitting TRBD1. The CDR3 consists of 13 residues. Germline V lookup: CDR1 ENHRY, CDR2 SYGVKD. Trimming at V came to 6 bases and at J to 1 base, leaving 1 base not matched to a gene. CDR3 residues: CAISGTGNTEAFF. The CDR3 bases are TGTGCCATCAGCGGGACAGGGAACACTGAAGCTTTCTTT.

The chain couples TRBV4-2 to TRBJ2-7, with TRBD2 as a possible D gene (5 bases). CDR1 LGHNA and CDR2 YNFKEQ come from the germline V gene. The CDR3 has 15 amino acids. Trimming shortened V by 1 base and J by 3 bases, and 13 bases separated the two germline ends. DNA of the CDR3: TGTGCCAGCAGCCAAGCTACACTAGAAGTCTACGAGCAGTACTTC. Residues: CASSQATLEVYEQYF.

V is TRBV7-9 and J is TRBJ1-4, with D hard to call. Germline V gene sequence: CDR1 SEHNR, CDR2 FQNEAQ (reference sequence). The V end lost 5 bases, the J end lost 1 base, and 8 bases lay between the germline ends. The CDR3 is made up of 14 amino acids. The chain's CDR3 is CASSVGVTNEKLFF. The CDR3 DNA reads as TGTGCCAGCAGCGTTGGGGTAACTAATGAAAAACTGTTTTTT. The full variable domain, with the rest looked up from reference TRBV7-9 and TRBJ1-4, is DTGVSQNPRHKITKRGQNVTFRCDPISEHNRLYWYRQTLGQGPEFLTYFQNEAQLEKSRLLSDRFSAERPKGSFSTLEIQRTEQGDSAMYLCASSVGVTNEKLFFGSGTQLSVL.

In this sample, this clonotype turned up many times. The chain employs TRBV10-3 and TRBJ1-3; D might be TRBD1 (6 bases). From germline, CDR1 is ENHRY and CDR2 SYGVKD. CDR3 length: 13 amino acids. Trimming left V 9 bases short and J 8 bases short, with 17 bases between. CDR3 in amino acids: CAIQEGQADTIYF. CDR3 coding DNA: TGTGCCATACAAGAGGGACAAGCGGACACCATATATTTT.

Turning to this clonotype: A read error is likely, as this CDR3 ends without the conserved phenylalanine or tryptophan. The chain recombines TRBV5-6 with TRBJ1-1; D might be TRBD1 (5 bases). In germline, CDR1 is SGHDT, CDR2 YYEEEE. The CDR3 loop spans 13 amino acids. The V end was cut by 4 bases, the J end by 8 bases, with 15 bases between. The CDR3 spells CASSQPVGGEAFL. The CDR3 DNA is TGTGCCAGCAGCCAACCCGTCGGGGGAGAAGCTTTCCTT.

This clonotype has a count of ten or more. The rearrangement links TRBV6-1 to TRBJ2-1; the match to TRBD2 covers 9 bases. CDR1 and CDR2 (germline): MNHNS, SASEGT. The CDR3 runs to 12 residues. V shed 11 bases, J shed 7 bases, and the junction held 6 bases outside the gene matches. CDR3 loop: CAAAGGRNEQFF. The CDR3 region has the DNA TGTGCCGCGGCGGGGGGGCGTAATGAGCAGTTCTTC.

Note on this clonotype: Being one base from a much bigger clone, this may be a read error. The chain combines TRBV4-1 with TRBJ2-7; no reliable D call. This CDR3 contains 15 residues. Germline V lookup: CDR1 MGHRA, CDR2 YSYEKL. Trimming pared 0 bases from V and 3 bases from J, leaving 12 bases between. The CDR3 DNA reads as TGCGCCAGCAGCCAAGATTGGCCCCTACACTACGAGCAGTACTTC. It translates to CASSQDWPLHYEQYF.

This clonotype was recorded a few times. The chain has TRBV3-1 and TRBJ2-7, with D perhaps TRBD2 (5 bases). Germline assignment: CDR1 LGHDT and CDR2 YNNKEL (reference sequence). CDR3 length equals 16 residues. Trimming stripped 0 bases from V and 0 bases from J, with 12 bases between. CDR3 amino acids: CASSQDSTRVSYEQYF. The CDR3 coding sequence is TGTGCCAGCAGCCAAGACTCAACGAGGGTCTCCTACGAGCAGTACTTC.

This clonotype came up many times. This chain connects TRBV7-2 to TRBJ2-1, with TRBD2 matching 7 bases. Per germline, CDR1 SGHTA and CDR2 FQGNSA. V shed 2 bases and J 1 base; nucleotides not matched to a gene: 2. The CDR3 consists of 15 residues. This CDR3 reads CASSLWGGSYNEQFF. The CDR3 nucleotides are TGTGCCAGCAGCTTATGGGGGGGATCCTACAATGAGCAGTTCTTC.

In regard to this clonotype: An end of the junction does not agree with germline; a read error may underlie this. V is TRBV12-3 or TRBV12-4 and J is TRBJ1-6; 8 nucleotides align to TRBD1. The CDR3 covers 14 residues. The CDR3 sequence: CASSFRTGYSTLHF. In DNA, the CDR3 is TGTGCCAGCAGTTTCAGGACAGGGTATTCAACCCTCCACTTT.

This clonotype has a count of ten or more. The CDR3 loop reads CSASRDSYSYEQYF. CDR3 DNA sequence: TGCAGTGCTAGCCGCGACAGCTACTCCTACGAGCAGTACTTC. The rearrangement links TRBV20-1 to TRBJ2-7, with D maybe TRBD1 (5 bases). Trimming pared 3 bases from V and 0 bases from J, leaving 12 bases between. CDR3 length: 14 residues. CDR1 is DFQATT, CDR2 SNEGSKA, per germline (reference sequence).

The rearrangement uses TRBV5-4 and TRBJ1-4; the D gene is possibly TRBD1 (6 bases). Germline V CDR1 and CDR2: SGHNT, YYREEE (reference sequence). The CDR3 has 14 residues. V was trimmed by 2 bases and J by 8 bases, leaving 13 bases between them. In nucleotides, the CDR3 is TGTGCCAGCAGCTTCCCAGGGGCAGGGGAAAAACTGTTTTTT. As protein: CASSFPGAGEKLFF.

This clonotype was observed a few times. This chain connects TRBV7-9 to TRBJ2-7; D perhaps matches TRBD2 (6 bases). The V gene's germline CDR1 is SEHNR and CDR2 FQNEAQ (reference sequence). V was shortened by 1 base and J by 3 bases, with 13 bases between the two germline ends. This CDR3 contains 15 residues. The DNA of the CDR3 is TGTGCCAGCAGCTTAGGTGGAGGGTACAACTACGAGCAGTACTTC. It codes for CASSLGGGYNYEQYF.

The chain is built from TRBV11-2 and TRBJ1-4; D not certain. This CDR3 spans 15 amino acids. Germline V gene lookup returns CDR1 SGHAT and CDR2 FQNNGV. V lost 5 bases to trimming and J lost 8 bases, with 18 bases between them. The CDR3 protein is CASSPRRAVREKLFF. The CDR3 DNA reads as TGTGCCAGCAGCCCCCGGAGGGCAGTGCGAGAAAAACTGTTTTTT.

The V call is TRBV3-1, the J call TRBJ1-2, with TRBD1 as a possible D gene (5 bases). Trimming removed 0 bases at V and 4 bases at J, with 12 bases between. Per the germline V gene, CDR1 is LGHDT and CDR2 is YNNKEL (reference sequence). This CDR3 contains 15 residues. The CDR3 sequence: CASSQDQGEGYGYTF. The CDR3 DNA reads as TGTGCCAGCAGCCAAGATCAGGGAGAAGGCTATGGCTACACCTTC.

This clonotype was observed a handful of times. V gene TRBV7-6 combines with J gene TRBJ1-4; the D is unclear. The CDR3 totals 15 residues. Between the trimmed V and J ends, which lost 5 bases and 7 bases, there was a span of 17 bases. The germline V gene encodes CDR1 SGHVS and CDR2 FNYEAQ. The CDR3 region is CASSARWALGEKLFF. The CDR3 DNA reads as TGTGCCAGCAGCGCCAGGTGGGCCCTTGGTGAAAAACTGTTTTTT.

For this clonotype: An end of the junction does not agree with germline; a read error may underlie this. This chain joins TRBV29-1 and TRBJ1-1, with D unclear. This CDR3 is 16 amino acids long. Germline V lookup: CDR1 SQVTM, CDR2 ANQGSEA. Here the CDR3 reads CSVVWPGGRLNTEALF. In DNA form, the CDR3 reads TGCAGCGTTGTCTGGCCGGGAGGGAGATTGAACACTGAAGCTCTCTTT.

This clonotype has ten or more counts. The V call is TRBV20-1, the J call TRBJ2-5; D possibly corresponds to TRBD1 (6 bases). This CDR3 is 15 amino acids long. The ends were cut back, 6 bases at V and 4 bases at J, with 21 bases in the middle. Germline V gene data show CDR1 as DFQATT and CDR2 as SNEGSKA (reference sequence). CDR3 in amino acids: CSARGVGALLETQYF. CDR3 in DNA: TGCAGTGCCCGAGGAGTGGGGGCGCTTTTAGAGACCCAGTACTTC.

J is TRBJ2-1 and V is TRBV7-9, with D perhaps matching TRBD2 (5 bases). This CDR3 region has 12 residues. Germline CDR1 SEHNR, CDR2 FQNEAQ (reference sequence). V dropped 5 bases and J dropped 4 bases, with 6 bases sitting between them. In DNA, the CDR3 is TGTGCCAGCAGCGAGGGATACAATGAGCAGTTCTTC. Amino acids: CASSEGYNEQFF.

At least ten counts were recorded for this clonotype. The gene calls are TRBV28 and TRBJ1-5; TRBD1 matches at 7 bases. V dropped 3 bases and J dropped 5; count of bases not matched to a gene: 4. The CDR3 spans 14 residues. Germline values: CDR1 MDHEN, CDR2 SYDVKM. The CDR3 nucleotides are TGTGCCAGCAGTTTTGACAGGGCGGATCAGCCCCAGCATTTT. Encoded protein: CASSFDRADQPQHF. The full variable domain, with the rest looked up from reference TRBV28 and TRBJ1-5, is DVKVTQSSRYLVKRTGEKVFLECVQDMDHENMFWYRQDPGLGLRLIYFSYDVKMKEKGDIPEGYSVSREKKERFSLILESASTNQTSMYLCASSFDRADQPQHFGDGTRLSIL.

The chain uses TRBV3-1 and TRBJ2-5, with D perhaps matching TRBD2 (7 bases). The V gene's germline CDR1 is LGHDT and CDR2 YNNKEL (reference sequence). Between the trimmed V and J ends, which lost 6 bases and 3 bases, there was a span of 17 bases. The CDR3 loop spans 15 amino acids. The DNA of the CDR3 is TGTGCCAGCAGATCCTATAGAGGGGGGGAAGAGACCCAGTACTTC. Its protein product is CASRSYRGGEETQYF.

This clonotype was counted ten times or more. The rearrangement uses TRBV5-1 and TRBJ1-1; D gene uncertain. This CDR3 is 12 amino acids long. Trimming removed 2 bases at V and 3 bases at J, with 5 bases between. Germline CDR1 reads SGHRS; CDR2 reads YFSETQ. Here the CDR3 reads CASSFSDTEAFF. The DNA for the CDR3 is TGCGCCAGCAGCTTCTCGGACACTGAAGCTTTCTTT.

The sample holds many counts of this clonotype. The gene calls are TRBV6-1 and TRBJ1-5; 7 bases match TRBD1. The CDR3 extends over 15 amino acids. The V and J ends lost 7 bases and 2 bases, in that order; junction bases with no gene match: 8. Germline CDR1 reads MNHNS; CDR2 reads SASEGT. CDR3 protein: CASTLRQGGNQPQHF. DNA for the CDR3: TGTGCCAGCACCTTAAGACAGGGCGGCAATCAGCCCCAGCATTTT.

Of note for this clonotype: A much larger clone is a single base away; this may be a read error. V usage is TRBV6-5 and J usage is TRBJ1-3, with D perhaps TRBD1 (5 bases). Germline V lookup: CDR1 MNHEY, CDR2 SVGAGI. The CDR3 contains 15 residues. CDR3: CARSYSGLPYDTIYF. The CDR3, as DNA: TGTGCCAGGAGTTACTCGGGACTACCCTATGACACCATATATTTT.

On this clonotype: One end of the junction is discordant with germline, which a read error may explain. The chain couples TRBV7-6 to TRBJ2-5; D is perhaps TRBD1 (6 bases). This CDR3 is built from 15 residues. From germline, CDR1 is SGHVS and CDR2 FNYEAQ. For the CDR3, the DNA is TGTGCCAGCAGCTGGAGCAGGGGCCAACAAGAGACCCGGTACTTC. Translation: CASSWSRGQQETRYF.